The 14 T cell receptor beta chains reported below all come from one sample, sequenced in a study of blood T cell repertoires in COVID-19. This table comes from immunoSEQ multiplex PCR, and its TCRdb copy is limited to in-frame clones, with some not included. The sample holds about 280,000 clones, 88% seen once. Specimen: peripheral blood. The receptors derive from a woman in her 30s with COVID-19, enrolled during active disease.

Only one count was recorded for this clone. The V gene is TRBV7-3, the J gene TRBJ1-1; 11 bases map to TRBD1. Looked up from germline, CDR1 is SGHTA and CDR2 is FQGTGA. V lost 5 bases and J lost 7; bases outside the gene matches: 3. The CDR3 loop spans 13 amino acids. CDR3 DNA sequence: TGTGCCAGCAGCCGGGACAGGGGGTTTGAAGCTTTCTTT. Amino acids: CASSRDRGFEAFF.

The rearrangement uses TRBV28 and TRBJ2-5; D may be TRBD1 (5 bases). The CDR3 is 16 amino acids. Germline lookup yields CDR1 MDHEN and CDR2 SYDVKM. V lost 1 base, J lost 3 bases, and 15 bases lay in between. CDR3 bases: TGTGCCAGCAGTTTATTCCGGCAGGGTCTTAAAGAGACCCAGTACTTC. Amino acids: CASSLFRQGLKETQYF.

The chain has TRBV5-1 and TRBJ2-3, with 8 positions matching TRBD2. V gave up 7 bases and J gave up 3 bases; unmatched junction bases: 10. The CDR3 length is 15 residues. Germline CDR1 SGHRS, CDR2 YFSETQ. CDR3 in amino acids: CASSPSGSRTDTQYF. In DNA form, the CDR3 reads TGCGCCAGCTCCCCGAGCGGGAGTCGAACAGATACGCAGTATTTT.

V usage is TRBV5-1 and J usage is TRBJ2-7; 8 positions match TRBD2. J was trimmed by 3 bases and V by 1 base; bases with no gene match: 3. CDR3 size: 14 residues. Germline CDR1 reads SGHRS; CDR2 reads YFSETQ. As DNA, the CDR3 is TGCGCCAGCAGCTTGACTAGCGGCAACTACGAGCAGTACTTC. This gives the protein CASSLTSGNYEQYF.

This sequence joins TRBV7-3 and TRBJ1-1, with 9 nucleotides matching TRBD1. CDR1 is SGHTA, CDR2 FQGTGA, per germline. The V segment lost 8 bases and the J segment 4 bases; nucleotides outside the gene matches: 8. The CDR3 has 14 amino acids. The CDR3 reads CASLPGDRVTEAFF. CDR3 bases: TGTGCCAGCCTTCCAGGGGACAGGGTCACTGAAGCTTTCTTT.

CDR3: CASSVTSGNPLEQFF. Written as DNA, the CDR3 is TGTGCCAGCAGCGTGACTAGCGGGAACCCTCTGGAGCAGTTCTTC. The chain uses TRBV9 and TRBJ2-1; 11 nucleotides align to TRBD2. J gave up 10 bases and V 2 bases, and 8 bases lay outside the gene matches. The CDR3 is made up of 15 amino acids. Per the germline V gene, CDR1 is SGDLS and CDR2 is YYNGEE.

Note on this clone: Just one base apart from a much larger clone, this may be a read error. The CDR3 DNA reads TGTGTCAGCAGCCTAGGCGGTTTCAACAACAATGAGCAGTTCTTC. This gives the protein CVSSLGGFNNNEQFF. The rearrangement joins TRBV14 to TRBJ2-1; unclear D gene. The CDR3 loop spans 15 amino acids. In germline, CDR1 is SGHDN, CDR2 FVKESK.

The rearrangement uses TRBV6-4 and TRBJ2-1, with 7 nucleotides matching TRBD2. J lost 12 bases, V lost 2 bases, and 7 bases had no gene match. The CDR3 is made up of 13 amino acids. Germline V gives CDR1 MRHNA, CDR2 SNTAGT. The CDR3 coding sequence is TGTGCCAGCAGTGACGTGGCGGGAGTCCCGCAGTTCTTC. Translation gives CASSDVAGVPQFF.

The chain uses TRBV10-3 and TRBJ2-7, with 10 bases that match TRBD2. The CDR3 contains 14 residues. The J segment lost 6 bases and the V segment lost 11 bases, leaving 13 bases of the junction unmatched. CDR1 is ENHRY and CDR2 is SYGVKD in the germline V gene. CDR3 amino acids: CARTASGSQGEQYF. The CDR3 nucleotides read TGTGCCCGGACGGCTAGCGGGAGTCAGGGCGAGCAGTACTTC.

This clone occurred a few times. V gene TRBV6-1 combines with J gene TRBJ2-1, with TRBD2 matching over 9 bases. Losses at the gene ends were 1 base for V and 4 bases for J; bases not matched to a gene: 2. The CDR3 is made up of 15 amino acids. Per the germline V gene, CDR1 is MNHNS and CDR2 is SASEGT. The CDR3 protein is CASSEGLAGYNEQFF. The CDR3 DNA reads as TGTGCCAGCAGTGAAGGTCTAGCGGGGTACAATGAGCAGTTCTTC.

This sequence joins TRBV24-1 and TRBJ2-7, with D possibly matching TRBD1 (5 bases). Germline V CDR1 and CDR2: KGHDR, SFDVKD. V shed 6 bases and J shed 6 bases, with 8 bases lying between them. The CDR3 sequence is 11 residues long. Here the CDR3 reads CATSLQGEQYF. The CDR3 DNA follows: TGTGCCACCAGTCTCCAGGGCGAGCAGTACTTC.

The chain carries TRBV9 and TRBJ2-3, with 9 bases aligning to TRBD2. Germline assignment: CDR1 SGDLS and CDR2 YYNGEE. The CDR3 covers 16 residues. V gave up 0 bases and J gave up 4 bases; unmatched junction bases: 6. CDR3 loop: CASSVGAGGRADTQYF. Here the CDR3 DNA reads TGTGCCAGCAGCGTAGGCGCGGGAGGGAGGGCAGATACGCAGTATTTT.

For this clone: This same CDR3 is encoded by further DNA sequences in the sample. The chain links TRBV2 to TRBJ2-7; the match to TRBD1 covers 7 bases. V was pared by 1 base and J by 0 bases, with 3 bases of the junction left unmatched. The CDR3 spans 15 residues. Per the germline V gene, CDR1 is SNHLY and CDR2 is FYNNEI. The CDR3 here is CASSEGTGYSYEQYF. As DNA, the CDR3 is TGTGCCAGCAGTGAAGGGACAGGTTACTCCTACGAGCAGTACTTC.

The chain has TRBV19 and TRBJ1-5; 7 nucleotides line up with TRBD1. V gave up 6 bases and J gave up 7 bases; unmatched junction bases: 12. Germline V gene lookup returns CDR1 LNHDA and CDR2 SQIVND (reference sequence). The CDR3 has 15 amino acids. The CDR3 reads CASRYHDRVGQPQHF. DNA of the CDR3: TGTGCCAGTAGGTATCACGACAGGGTGGGCCAGCCCCAGCATTTT.